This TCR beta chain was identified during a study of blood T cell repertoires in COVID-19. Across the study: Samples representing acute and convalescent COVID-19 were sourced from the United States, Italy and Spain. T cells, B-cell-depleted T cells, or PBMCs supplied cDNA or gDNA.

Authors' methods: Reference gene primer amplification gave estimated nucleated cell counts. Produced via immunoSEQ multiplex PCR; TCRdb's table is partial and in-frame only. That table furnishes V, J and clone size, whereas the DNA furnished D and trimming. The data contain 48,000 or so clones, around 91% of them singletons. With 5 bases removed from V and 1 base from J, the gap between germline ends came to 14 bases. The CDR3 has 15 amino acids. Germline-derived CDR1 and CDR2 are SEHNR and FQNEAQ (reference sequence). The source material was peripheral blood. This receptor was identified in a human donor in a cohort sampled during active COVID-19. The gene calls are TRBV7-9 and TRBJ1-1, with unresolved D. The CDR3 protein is CASSPSLGGNTEAFF. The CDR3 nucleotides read TGTGCCAGCAGCCCCTCCCTAGGAGGGAACACTGAAGCTTTCTTT.